This TCR beta chain was sequenced during a study of blood T cell repertoires in COVID-19. Study-level background: Acute and convalescent COVID-19 samples came from the United States, Italy and Spain. Sources were T cells, B-cell-depleted T cells, or PBMCs; the material itself was cDNA or gDNA.

As handled by the study authors: Amplification from reference gene primers served as the basis for estimated nucleated cell counts. Sequencing was performed with immunoSEQ multiplex PCR; in TCRdb, only in-frame clones are kept and a portion is missing. Clone size and the V and J calls come from that table; the DNA yielded D and trimming. The table includes a few hundred thousand clones, approximately 85% detected once. CDR3 size: 14 residues. Germline V gives CDR1 LNHDA, CDR2 SQIVND (reference sequence). Trimming removed 11 bases from V and 4 bases from J, with 20 bases in between. The sequencing sample was made of peripheral blood. This TCR was sampled from a human donor in a cohort sampled during active COVID-19. This chain uses TRBV19 with TRBJ1-1; maybe TRBD1 (6 bases). The CDR3 here is CASDTGNRATEAFF. The DNA for the CDR3 is TGTGCCTCTGATACAGGGAATCGGGCCACTGAAGCTTTCTTT.